Shown below are 8 T cell receptor beta chains from a single sample sequenced in a study of response to subunit inactivated influenza vaccine. MiXCR, run by TCRdb on the RT-PCR reads, gives a single entry per CDR3 protein. The data show about 700,000 distinct CDR3 sequences, over 11% seen once. Sequenced material: PBMCs from blood, taken 14 days before vaccination. Receptors originate from a man aged 45-65 years who received an inactivated influenza vaccine.

This chain links TRBV19 with TRBJ1-1; possibly TRBD1 for D (6 bases). Looked up from germline, CDR1 is LNHDA and CDR2 is SQIVND (reference sequence). V dropped 7 bases and J dropped 9 bases, with 15 bases sitting between them. The CDR3 is made up of 12 amino acids. DNA for the CDR3: TGTGCCAGTAATCCCGGGACACATAAAGCTTTCTTT. Protein sequence: CASNPGTHKAFF.

This clonotype was picked up a small number of times. This sequence joins TRBV5-1 and TRBJ2-7, with D perhaps matching TRBD1 (5 bases). The germline gives CDR1 SGHRS, CDR2 YFSETQ. The V end was cut by 4 bases, the J end by 0 bases, with 20 bases between. This CDR3 spans 17 amino acids. CDR3 in amino acids: CASSPSVGRQSSYEQYF. DNA of the CDR3: TGCGCCAGCAGCCCGTCTGTTGGGCGACAGAGCTCCTACGAGCAGTACTTC.

The chain is built from TRBV6-1 and TRBJ2-7, with D perhaps matching TRBD1 (5 bases). Germline lookup yields CDR1 MNHNS and CDR2 SASEGT. The CDR3 is made up of 15 amino acids. V lost 6 bases and J 0 bases, leaving 15 bases between the germline ends. The DNA of the CDR3 is TGTGCCAGCAGAGCTACTACAGGCAGCTCCTACGAGCAGTACTTC. Translation gives CASRATTGSSYEQYF.

The V and J genes are TRBV4-3 and TRBJ2-2; D is uncertain. V dropped 0 bases and J dropped 1 base, with 9 bases sitting between them. The CDR3 loop spans 16 amino acids. Germline assignment: CDR1 LGHNA and CDR2 YSLEER. The CDR3: CASSQDISGNTGELFF. CDR3 coding DNA: TGCGCCAGCAGCCAAGATATCTCCGGGAACACCGGGGAGCTGTTTTTT.

This clonotype was detected a few times. The chain has TRBV21-1 and TRBJ2-6; TRBD2, as called in the table, went unchecked against the DNA. TRBV21-1 is annotated as a pseudogene. The CDR3 contains 22 residues. CDR3 coding DNA: TGTGCCAGCAGCAAAGTTTGGGGAACGGACGGACCTCTCCCAACTGGGGCCAACGTCCTGACTTTC. Translation gives CASSKVWGTDGPLPTGANVLTF.

This clonotype was recorded a few times. The V call is TRBV28, the J call TRBJ2-7, with 10 nucleotides matching TRBD2. The CDR3 consists of 16 residues. CDR1 is MDHEN, CDR2 SYDVKM, per germline. J was trimmed by 1 base and V by 7 bases; bases with no gene match: 10. Here the CDR3 reads CASIHSSGGASYEQYF. The CDR3 coding sequence is TGTGCCAGCATCCACTCCAGCGGGGGGGCGTCCTACGAGCAGTACTTC. Full variable domain (rest looked up from reference TRBV28 and TRBJ2-7): DVKVTQSSRYLVKRTGEKVFLECVQDMDHENMFWYRQDPGLGLRLIYFSYDVKMKEKGDIPEGYSVSREKKERFSLILESASTNQTSMYLCASIHSSGGASYEQYFGPGTRLTVT.

This clonotype was recorded at least ten times. The chain has TRBV24-1 and TRBJ2-2, with D possibly being TRBD1 (5 bases). CDR1 KGHDR and CDR2 SFDVKD come from the germline V gene. This CDR3 contains 15 residues. Trimming shortened V by 4 bases and J by 7 bases, and 15 bases separated the two germline ends. The CDR3 spells CATSDPMVQGGELFF. The CDR3 DNA reads TGTGCCACCAGTGACCCAATGGTGCAGGGCGGGGAGCTGTTTTTT.

This chain uses TRBV28 with TRBJ2-3; 7 bases fit TRBD1. Trimming took 3 bases from V and 4 from J; bases not matched to a gene: 7. The CDR3 is made up of 15 amino acids. The V gene's germline CDR1 is MDHEN and CDR2 SYDVKM. This chain's CDR3 is CASSFGRGRPDTQYF. The CDR3 coding sequence is TGTGCCAGCAGTTTCGGCAGGGGGAGACCAGATACGCAGTATTTT.